The 29 T cell receptor beta chains listed next were all sequenced from one sample in a study of cytomegalovirus exposure and HLA in healthy donors. The PCR had 60 Vbeta and 13 Jbeta primers. Measured with immunoSEQ multiplex PCR; TCRdb has only the in-frame clones, and not every one. The data contain 130,000 or so clones, about four fifths of them seen just once; the ten biggest clones take up roughly 5%. Sequenced sample: PBMCs. Source of these receptors: a man aged 25-45 years in good health and CMV-seronegative.

V gene TRBV7-9 combines with J gene TRBJ2-1; 7 nucleotides line up with TRBD2. There are 16 residues in the CDR3. CDR1 is SEHNR and CDR2 is FQNEAQ in the germline V gene (reference sequence). Unmatched junction bases numbered 12, after V lost 4 bases and J lost 6 bases. CDR3 nucleotides: TGTGCCAGCAGCTACCTAGGACTAGTGGGTTTCAATGAGCAGTTCTTC. This gives the protein CASSYLGLVGFNEQFF.

This chain uses TRBV5-1 with TRBJ2-5; 11 bases match TRBD2. The J call may be incorrect, as the DNA end agrees better with TRBJ2-7. Germline loops: CDR1 SGHRS, CDR2 YFSETQ. This CDR3 is built from 14 residues. Written as DNA, the CDR3 is TGCGCCAGCAGCTTTACTAGCGGGAGTTACGAGCAGTACTTC. Amino acid sequence: CASSFTSGSYEQYF.

The J gene is TRBJ2-5, the V gene TRBV2, with 8 bases that match TRBD1. J gave up 5 bases and V 7 bases, and 12 bases lay outside the gene matches. This CDR3 has 15 amino acids. CDR1 and CDR2 (germline): SNHLY, FYNNEI. The CDR3 nucleotides are TGTGCCAGCACCGTTCGGACAGGGAGTAGGGAGACCCAGTACTTC. This codes for CASTVRTGSRETQYF.

This clone was detected only a few times. The rearrangement joins TRBV18 to TRBJ2-7; D might be TRBD2 (5 bases). The germline gives CDR1 KGHSH, CDR2 LQKENI. The V gene lost 2 bases and the J gene lost 6 bases, with 11 bases spanning the gap. There are 13 residues in the CDR3. The DNA of the CDR3 is TGTGCCAGCTCACCAGAGCACCGGGGCGAGCAGTACTTC. It translates to CASSPEHRGEQYF.

Written as DNA, the CDR3 is TGTGCCAGTAACCTAGCGGGAGAGGTGCACACCGGGGAGCTGTTTTTT. This gives the protein CASNLAGEVHTGELFF. The V and J genes are TRBV6-4 and TRBJ2-2; 10 bases align to TRBD2. The germline V gene encodes CDR1 MRHNA and CDR2 SNTAGT. CDR3 length: 16 amino acids. The V gene end was trimmed by 9 bases and the J gene end by 3 bases; junction bases not matched to a gene: 10.

The V gene is TRBV7-6, the J gene TRBJ2-1; TRBD2 matches at 14 bases. The CDR3 has 16 amino acids. The V segment lost 3 bases and the J segment 4 bases; nucleotides outside the gene matches: 2. Germline V gene data show CDR1 as SGHVS and CDR2 as FNYEAQ. CDR3 region: CASSLTSGRAYNEQFF. The CDR3 region has the DNA TGTGCCAGCAGCTTGACTAGCGGGAGGGCTTACAATGAGCAGTTCTTC.

V and J are TRBV9 and TRBJ2-2; 13 positions match TRBD2. The CDR3 length is 18 residues. After removal of 7 bases from V and 2 bases from J, the junction contained 11 bases not matched to a gene. Germline CDR1 is SGDLS and CDR2 is YYNGEE. The DNA for the CDR3 is TGTGCCAGCGCTCAGGGACTAGCGGGGACCCCTAACACCGGGGAGCTGTTTTTT. Translation: CASAQGLAGTPNTGELFF.

The chain is built from TRBV28 and TRBJ2-1; tentatively, D is TRBD1 (6 bases). V lost 8 bases and J 0 bases, leaving 11 bases between the germline ends. The CDR3 sequence is 14 residues long. The germline CDR1 and CDR2 sequences are MDHEN and SYDVKM. CDR3 amino acids: CASLQGSSYNEQFF. The CDR3 DNA is TGTGCCAGCCTCCAGGGGAGCTCCTACAATGAGCAGTTCTTC.

The J gene is TRBJ2-1, the V gene TRBV4-2, with TRBD2 identical over 10 bases. The trim removed 1 base at V and 6 bases at J, leaving 6 bases unmatched. CDR3 size: 16 residues. Germline CDR1 reads LGHNA; CDR2 reads YNFKEQ. In DNA, the CDR3 is TGTGCCAGCAGCCAAGTGGTAGCGGGAGGAGGCAATGAGCAGTTCTTC. It translates to CASSQVVAGGGNEQFF.

CDR3 coding DNA: TGCGCCAGCAGCCTTCTTGGGCCAGGGGAGCAGTACTTC. Protein product: CASSLLGPGEQYF. The chain joins TRBV4-1 to TRBJ2-7; maybe TRBD1 (5 bases). Trimming cost V 4 bases and J 7 bases, with 14 bases left between them. The germline gives CDR1 MGHRA, CDR2 YSYEKL. The CDR3 length is 13 residues.

This clone showed up just once. The genes are TRBV28 and TRBJ1-5; D possibly corresponds to TRBD1 (6 bases). V lost 5 bases and J lost 11, with 22 bases in between. This CDR3 has 15 amino acids. The germline V gene has CDR1 MDHEN and CDR2 SYDVKM. The DNA for the CDR3 is TGTGCCAGCAGTCTCCCCCCGACAGGCTCCATCGCCCAGCATTTT. Amino acid sequence: CASSLPPTGSIAQHF.

CDR3 DNA: TGCACCAGCAGCCAAGATTATCAGGTGCCTAATGAAAAACTGTTTTTT. It is translated as CTSSQDYQVPNEKLFF. The chain employs TRBV1 and TRBJ1-4; the table's TRBD1 call for D was not verified on the DNA. TRBV1 is a known pseudogene. The CDR3 contains 16 residues.

The gene calls are TRBV19 and TRBJ2-4, with D perhaps matching TRBD1 (6 bases). The germline CDR1 and CDR2 sequences are LNHDA and SQIVND (reference sequence). The CDR3 has 15 residues. Trimming cost V 3 bases and J 5 bases, with 14 bases left between them. DNA for the CDR3: TGTGCCAGTAGTATGGACAGTTTAGGGGAAAACATTCAGTACTTC. Amino acid sequence: CASSMDSLGENIQYF. Full variable domain (outside the CDR3, taken from reference TRBV19 and TRBJ2-4): DGGITQSPKYLFRKEGQNVTLSCEQNLNHDAMYWYRQDPGQGLRLIYYSQIVNDFQKGDIAEGYSVSREKKESFPLTVTSAQKNPTAFYLCASSMDSLGENIQYFGAGTRLSVL.

The chain uses TRBV6-6 and TRBJ2-1; D gene unclear. The CDR3 extends over 12 amino acids. Per germline, CDR1 MNHNY and CDR2 SVGAGI (reference sequence). The CDR3 nucleotides read TGTGGCAAACAGAGCTCCTACAATGAGCAGTTCTTC. Protein product: CGKQSSYNEQFF.

V gene TRBV7-8 combines with J gene TRBJ1-3; 8 bases map to TRBD1. J lost 0 bases, V lost 5 bases, and 0 bases had no gene match. Germline lookup yields CDR1 SGHVS and CDR2 FQNEAQ. This CDR3 region has 14 residues. CDR3: CASSTGGSGNTIYF. The CDR3 DNA reads as TGTGCCAGCAGCACAGGGGGCTCTGGAAACACCATATATTTT.

The V gene is TRBV7-2, the J gene TRBJ2-3; D is undetermined. Per germline, CDR1 SGHTA and CDR2 FQGNSA. This CDR3 region has 11 residues. The germline V and J ends were trimmed by 3 bases and 4 bases, with 2 bases remaining between them. This CDR3 is CASSFSDTQYF. The CDR3 DNA follows: TGTGCCAGCAGCTTCTCAGATACGCAGTATTTT.

The chain carries TRBV4-3 and TRBJ2-7; TRBD2 agrees at 10 bases. The CDR3 contains 16 residues. Losses at the gene ends were 0 bases for V and 2 bases for J; bases not matched to a gene: 4. CDR1 is LGHNA and CDR2 is YSLEER in the germline V gene. The CDR3 sequence is CASSQDRLAGPYEQYF. CDR3 nucleotides: TGCGCCAGCAGCCAAGATCGACTAGCGGGTCCCTACGAGCAGTACTTC.

The gene calls are TRBV7-2 and TRBJ2-6, with D unresolved. Germline CDR1 SGHTA, CDR2 FQGNSA. Deletions cut 5 bases from V and 0 bases from J, with 11 bases between. CDR3 length equals 16 residues. CDR3 in amino acids: CASSRRPRSGANVLTF. The CDR3 nucleotides read TGTGCCAGCAGCCGGAGACCACGCTCTGGGGCCAACGTCCTGACTTTC. Together with reference TRBV7-2 and TRBJ2-6, the CDR3 gives the full variable domain: GAGVSQSPSNKVTEKGKDVELRCDPISGHTALYWYRQSLGQGLEFLIYFQGNSAPDKSGLPSDRFSAERTGGSVSTLTIQRTQQEDSAVYLCASSRRPRSGANVLTFGAGSRLTVL.

This clone was detected a few times. The chain couples TRBV5-5 to TRBJ2-3; 11 bases match TRBD2. V shed 4 bases, J shed 6 bases, and the junction held 7 bases outside the gene matches. Germline V CDR1 and CDR2: SGHKS, YYEKEE (reference sequence). The CDR3 has 15 amino acids. This CDR3 is CASSKPSGRMDTQYF. The CDR3 DNA reads TGTGCCAGCAGCAAGCCTAGCGGGAGGATGGATACGCAGTATTTT.

V is TRBV7-9 and J is TRBJ2-1, with 9 bases lining up with TRBD2. This CDR3 spans 16 amino acids. Germline-derived CDR1 and CDR2 are SEHNR and FQNEAQ (reference sequence). With V trimmed by 3 bases and J by 11 bases, 14 bases remained unmatched. The CDR3, as DNA: TGTGCCAGCAGCTTTAGTGCACCTGCGGGGGGGACGCAGCAGTTCTTC. Protein product: CASSFSAPAGGTQQFF. The full variable domain, in which reference TRBV7-9 and TRBJ2-1 provide the parts outside the CDR3, is DTGVSQNPRHKITKRGQNVTFRCDPISEHNRLYWYRQTLGQGPEFLTYFQNEAQLEKSRLLSDRFSAERPKGSFSTLEIQRTEQGDSAMYLCASSFSAPAGGTQQFFGPGTRLTVL.

The V and J genes are TRBV4-3 and TRBJ1-1, with D hard to call. The CDR3 runs 16 residues. V shed 1 base and J shed 1 base, with 13 bases lying between them. Per germline, CDR1 LGHNA and CDR2 YSLEER. CDR3 in DNA: TGCGCCAGCAGCCAAGGCCGACATCTTGGGAACACTGAAGCTTTCTTT. It yields the protein CASSQGRHLGNTEAFF.

The rearrangement uses TRBV29-1 and TRBJ1-4; D gene unclear. Germline CDR1 and CDR2: SQVTM and ANQGSEA. CDR3 length: 15 amino acids. The ends were cut back, 4 bases at V and 2 bases at J, with 14 bases in the middle. The CDR3 reads CSVGRVGGTNEKLFF. In DNA, the CDR3 is TGCAGCGTTGGGAGGGTAGGAGGCACTAATGAAAAACTGTTTTTT.

This clone was detected only a few times. The genes are TRBV6-5 and TRBJ2-7, with D tentatively TRBD1 (5 bases). The CDR3 spans 15 residues. Trimming took off 2 bases at V and 0 bases at J, with 11 bases between the two ends. In germline, CDR1 is MNHEY, CDR2 SVGAGI. The CDR3 here is CASSYRGLSSYEQYF. The CDR3 coding sequence is TGTGCCAGCAGTTACAGGGGCCTGAGCTCCTACGAGCAGTACTTC.

V gene TRBV30 combines with J gene TRBJ2-1; tentative D call: TRBD2 (6 bases). The CDR3 sequence is 15 residues long. V was shortened by 3 bases and J by 2 bases, with 14 bases between the two germline ends. The germline V gene has CDR1 GTSNPN and CDR2 SVGIG (reference sequence). The CDR3 region has the DNA TGTGCCTGGAGGGAGGGGACTCCTCCCTACAATGAGCAGTTCTTC. It yields the protein CAWREGTPPYNEQFF.

The genes are TRBV7-2 and TRBJ2-5, with 8 bases aligning to TRBD1. CDR1 and CDR2 (germline): SGHTA, FQGNSA. The CDR3 consists of 15 residues. V was clipped by 1 base and J by 2 bases; unmatched bases: 3. CDR3 bases: TGTGCCAGCAGCTTAGTCACAGGGGGACAAGAGACCCAGTACTTC. The encoded protein is CASSLVTGGQETQYF.

The chain employs TRBV6-6 and TRBJ2-3; no clear D. This CDR3 is 14 amino acids long. With 2 bases removed from V and 1 base from J, the gap between germline ends came to 7 bases. Per germline, CDR1 MNHNY and CDR2 SVGAGI (reference sequence). The DNA of the CDR3 is TGTGCCAGCAGTTACGTCCGTGGCACAGATACGCAGTATTTT. Its protein is CASSYVRGTDTQYF.

This clone showed up just once. In nucleotides, the CDR3 is TGTGCCAGCAGCGCACAGACAGTTAACTATGGCTACACCTTC. Translated, it gives CASSAQTVNYGYTF. The chain links TRBV7-9 to TRBJ1-2; possibly TRBD1 for D (5 bases). This CDR3 spans 14 amino acids. With 5 bases removed from V and 1 base from J, the gap between germline ends came to 11 bases. The germline gives CDR1 SEHNR, CDR2 FQNEAQ (reference sequence).

The CDR3 DNA follows: TGTGCCAGCAGCTTAGGTGGGACAGGGTTTTCGACAACTGAAGCTTTCTTT. Encoded protein: CASSLGGTGFSTTEAFF. This sequence joins TRBV11-2 and TRBJ1-1; 9 bases are a match to TRBD1. This CDR3 contains 17 residues. Per germline, CDR1 SGHAT and CDR2 FQNNGV. After removal of 1 base from V and 5 bases from J, the junction contained 11 bases not matched to a gene.

The chain is built from TRBV6-5 and TRBJ2-7; 8 bases agree with TRBD1. This CDR3 spans 13 amino acids. J lost 7 bases, V lost 6 bases, and 8 bases had no gene match. Germline CDR1 MNHEY, CDR2 SVGAGI. This chain's CDR3 is CASSRTGSREQYF. DNA for the CDR3: TGTGCCAGCAGCCGGACAGGGTCGCGGGAGCAGTACTTC.